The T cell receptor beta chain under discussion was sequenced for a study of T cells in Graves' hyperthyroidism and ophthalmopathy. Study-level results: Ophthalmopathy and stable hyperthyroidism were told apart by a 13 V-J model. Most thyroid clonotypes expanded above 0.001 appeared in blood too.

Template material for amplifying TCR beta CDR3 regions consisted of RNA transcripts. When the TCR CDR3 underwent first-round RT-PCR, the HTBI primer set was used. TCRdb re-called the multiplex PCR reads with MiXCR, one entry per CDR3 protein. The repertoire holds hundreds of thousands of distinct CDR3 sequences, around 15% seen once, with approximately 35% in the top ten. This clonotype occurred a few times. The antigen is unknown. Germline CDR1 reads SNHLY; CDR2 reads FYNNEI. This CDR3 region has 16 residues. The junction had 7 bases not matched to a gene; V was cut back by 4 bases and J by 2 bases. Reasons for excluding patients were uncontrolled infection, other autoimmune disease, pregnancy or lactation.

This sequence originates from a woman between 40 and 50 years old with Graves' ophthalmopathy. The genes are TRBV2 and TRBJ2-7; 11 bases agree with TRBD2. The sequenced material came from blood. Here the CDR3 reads CASSVPGLAETYEQYF. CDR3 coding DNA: TGTGCCAGCAGTGTCCCGGGACTAGCGGAAACCTACGAGCAGTACTTC.